This T cell receptor beta chain was sequenced during a study of cytomegalovirus exposure and HLA in healthy donors. General observations from the study: Researchers reported that a few CMV-associated chains were confirmed in vitro as CMV antigen-specific.

The 120-subject validation cohort, separate from the approximately 670-subject first cohort, included the donors. Assay: immunoSEQ multiplex PCR; the TCRdb copy retains only in-frame clones and omits some. The data show about 64,000 clones, around 88% seen once. Trimming stripped 4 bases from V and 6 bases from J, with 13 bases between. This CDR3 has 13 residues. CDR1 and CDR2 from the germline V gene are SGHRS and YFSETQ. Only a few counts were recorded for this clone. Its antigen is not identified. The V call is TRBV5-1, the J call TRBJ1-2; possibly TRBD1 for D (6 bases). This TCR came from a woman aged 18-29 years in good health and CMV-seronegative. Sequenced: PBMCs. This CDR3 is CASSTTGSNGYTF. As DNA, the CDR3 is TGCGCCAGCAGCACGACAGGATCGAATGGCTACACCTTC.